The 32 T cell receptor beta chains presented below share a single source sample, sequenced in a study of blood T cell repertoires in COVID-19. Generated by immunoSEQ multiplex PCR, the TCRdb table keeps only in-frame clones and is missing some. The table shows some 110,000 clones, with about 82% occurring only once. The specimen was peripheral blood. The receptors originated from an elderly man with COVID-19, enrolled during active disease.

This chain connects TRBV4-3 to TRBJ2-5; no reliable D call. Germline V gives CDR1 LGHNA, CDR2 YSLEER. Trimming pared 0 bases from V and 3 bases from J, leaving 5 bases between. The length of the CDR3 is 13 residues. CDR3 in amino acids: CASSQDVEETQYF. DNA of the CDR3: TGCGCCAGCAGCCAAGATGTCGAAGAGACCCAGTACTTC.

The CDR3 sequence: CASSYRNEETQYF. The CDR3 DNA reads TGTGCCAGCAGTTACAGGAATGAAGAGACCCAGTACTTC. The chain carries TRBV27 and TRBJ2-5; TRBD1 is a possible D gene (5 bases). CDR3 length equals 13 residues. The germline gives CDR1 MNHEY, CDR2 SMNVEV (reference sequence). Trimming pared 4 bases from V and 3 bases from J, leaving 9 bases between.

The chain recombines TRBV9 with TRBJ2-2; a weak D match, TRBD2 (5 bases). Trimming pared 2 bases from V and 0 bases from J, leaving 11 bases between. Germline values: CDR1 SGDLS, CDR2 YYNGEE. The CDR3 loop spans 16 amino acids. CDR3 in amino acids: CASSVKRIPNTGELFF. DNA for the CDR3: TGTGCCAGCAGCGTCAAGCGGATTCCGAACACCGGGGAGCTGTTTTTT.

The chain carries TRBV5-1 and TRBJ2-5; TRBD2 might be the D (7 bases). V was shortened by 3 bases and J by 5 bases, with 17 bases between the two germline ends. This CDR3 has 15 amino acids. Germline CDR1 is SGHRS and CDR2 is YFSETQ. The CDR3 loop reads CASSSPAGAGETQYF. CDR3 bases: TGCGCCAGCAGCTCGCCCGCGGGGGCAGGGGAGACCCAGTACTTC.

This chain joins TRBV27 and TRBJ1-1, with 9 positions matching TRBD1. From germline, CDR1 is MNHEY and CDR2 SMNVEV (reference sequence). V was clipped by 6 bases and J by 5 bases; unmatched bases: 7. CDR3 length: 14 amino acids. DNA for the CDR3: TGTGCCAGCAGCTCGACAGGGGGTTATACTGAAGCTTTCTTT. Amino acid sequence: CASSSTGGYTEAFF.

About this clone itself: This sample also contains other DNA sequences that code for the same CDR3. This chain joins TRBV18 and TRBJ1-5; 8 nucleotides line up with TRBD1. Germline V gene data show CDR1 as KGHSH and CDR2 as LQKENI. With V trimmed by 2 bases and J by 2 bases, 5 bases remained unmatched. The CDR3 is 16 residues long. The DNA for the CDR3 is TGTGCCAGCTCACCAGGGCAGGGGGCCGGCAATCAGCCCCAGCATTTT. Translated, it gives CASSPGQGAGNQPQHF.

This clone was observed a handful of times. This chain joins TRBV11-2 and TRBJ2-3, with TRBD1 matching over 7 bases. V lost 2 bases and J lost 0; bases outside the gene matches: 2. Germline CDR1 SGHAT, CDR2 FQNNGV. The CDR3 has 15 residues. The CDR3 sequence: CASSLRQGSTDTQYF. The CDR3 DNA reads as TGTGCCAGCAGCTTAAGACAGGGTAGCACAGATACGCAGTATTTT.

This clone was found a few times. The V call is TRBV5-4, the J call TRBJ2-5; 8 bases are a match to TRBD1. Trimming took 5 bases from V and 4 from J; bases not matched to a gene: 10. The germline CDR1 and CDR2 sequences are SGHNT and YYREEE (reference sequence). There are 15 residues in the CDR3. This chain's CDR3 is CASRSQGAGGETQYF. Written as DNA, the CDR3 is TGTGCCAGCAGGAGCCAGGGGGCCGGGGGAGAGACCCAGTACTTC.

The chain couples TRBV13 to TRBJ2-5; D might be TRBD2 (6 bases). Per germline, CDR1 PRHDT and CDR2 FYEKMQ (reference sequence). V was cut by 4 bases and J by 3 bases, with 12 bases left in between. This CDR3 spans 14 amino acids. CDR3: CASSSILAKETQYF. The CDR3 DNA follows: TGTGCCAGCAGCTCGATCCTAGCGAAAGAGACCCAGTACTTC.

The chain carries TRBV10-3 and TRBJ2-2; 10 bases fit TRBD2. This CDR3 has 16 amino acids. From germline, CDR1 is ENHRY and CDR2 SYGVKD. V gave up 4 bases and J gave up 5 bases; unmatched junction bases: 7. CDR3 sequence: CAISVDASGRTGELFF. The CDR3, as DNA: TGTGCCATCAGTGTAGATGCTAGCGGGAGAACCGGGGAGCTGTTTTTT.

CDR3 loop: CASRRPGVYGYTF. In DNA form, the CDR3 reads TGTGCCAGCAGACGACCAGGGGTCTATGGCTACACCTTC. The V and J genes are TRBV6-5 and TRBJ1-2; a weak D match, TRBD1 (6 bases). Trimming took off 6 bases at V and 4 bases at J, with 12 bases between the two ends. This CDR3 is 13 amino acids long. The germline V gene has CDR1 MNHEY and CDR2 SVGAGI.

The CDR3 DNA sequence: TGTGCCAGCTCAATGACAGACCGAGGCGGCACTGAAGCTTTCTTT. Translated: CASSMTDRGGTEAFF. The chain couples TRBV18 to TRBJ1-1, with a weak D call TRBD1 (5 bases). The length of the CDR3 is 15 residues. CDR1 and CDR2 from the germline V gene are KGHSH and LQKENI. Trimming took 5 bases from V and 4 from J, leaving 17 bases between them. The whole variable domain, filled in from reference TRBV18 and TRBJ1-1, reads NAGVMQNPRHLVRRRGQEARLRCSPMKGHSHVYWYRQLPEEGLKFMVYLQKENIIDESGMPKERFSAEFPKEGPSILRIQQVVRGDSAAYFCASSMTDRGGTEAFFGQGTRLTVV.

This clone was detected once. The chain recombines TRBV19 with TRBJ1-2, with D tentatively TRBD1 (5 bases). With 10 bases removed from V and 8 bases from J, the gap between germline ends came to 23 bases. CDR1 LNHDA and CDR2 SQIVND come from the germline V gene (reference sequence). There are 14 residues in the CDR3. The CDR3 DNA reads TGTGCCACCGAAGCCAGGCAGGGCGCCGGGGGCTACACCTTC. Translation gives CATEARQGAGGYTF. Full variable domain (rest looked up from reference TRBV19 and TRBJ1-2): DGGITQSPKYLFRKEGQNVTLSCEQNLNHDAMYWYRQDPGQGLRLIYYSQIVNDFQKGDIAEGYSVSREKKESFPLTVTSAQKNPTAFYLCATEARQGAGGYTFGSGTRLTVV.

CDR3 in amino acids: CASSLETDQPQHF. The CDR3 DNA follows: TGTGCCAGCAGCTTAGAAACAGATCAGCCCCAGCATTTT. The rearrangement uses TRBV7-9 and TRBJ1-5, with D hard to call. Germline loops: CDR1 SEHNR, CDR2 FQNEAQ (reference sequence). V lost 1 base to trimming and J lost 5 bases, with 6 bases between them. CDR3 length: 13 amino acids.

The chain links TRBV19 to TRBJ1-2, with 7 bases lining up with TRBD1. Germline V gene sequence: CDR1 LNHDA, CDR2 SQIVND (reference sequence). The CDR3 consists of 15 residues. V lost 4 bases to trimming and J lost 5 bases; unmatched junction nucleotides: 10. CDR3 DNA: TGTGCCAGTAGTACCCCACGACAGGGAAAGTATGGCTACACCTTC. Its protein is CASSTPRQGKYGYTF.

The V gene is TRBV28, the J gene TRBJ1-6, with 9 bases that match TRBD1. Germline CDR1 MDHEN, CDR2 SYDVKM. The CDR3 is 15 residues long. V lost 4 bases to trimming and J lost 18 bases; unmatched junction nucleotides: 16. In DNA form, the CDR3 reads TGTGCCAGCAGTTATACCCGGACAGGGGATATTAAGGACCACTTT. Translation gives CASSYTRTGDIKDHF. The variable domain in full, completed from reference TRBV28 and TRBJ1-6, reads DVKVTQSSRYLVKRTGEKVFLECVQDMDHENMFWYRQDPGLGLRLIYFSYDVKMKEKGDIPEGYSVSREKKERFSLILESASTNQTSMYLCASSYTRTGDIKDHFGNGTRLTVT.

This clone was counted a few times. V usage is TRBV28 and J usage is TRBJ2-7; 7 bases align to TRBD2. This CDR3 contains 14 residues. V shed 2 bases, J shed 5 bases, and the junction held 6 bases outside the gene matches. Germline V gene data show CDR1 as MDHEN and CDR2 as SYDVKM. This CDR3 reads CASSLGRAGDEQYF. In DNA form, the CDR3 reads TGTGCCAGCAGTTTAGGCAGGGCGGGAGACGAGCAGTACTTC. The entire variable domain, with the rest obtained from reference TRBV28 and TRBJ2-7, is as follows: DVKVTQSSRYLVKRTGEKVFLECVQDMDHENMFWYRQDPGLGLRLIYFSYDVKMKEKGDIPEGYSVSREKKERFSLILESASTNQTSMYLCASSLGRAGDEQYFGPGTRLTVT.

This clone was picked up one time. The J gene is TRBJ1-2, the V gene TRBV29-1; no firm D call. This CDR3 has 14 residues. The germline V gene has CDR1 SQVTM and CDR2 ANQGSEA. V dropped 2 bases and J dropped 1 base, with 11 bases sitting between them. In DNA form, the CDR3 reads TGCAGCGTTGAAAGAGGCGAGCTTAACTATGGCTACACCTTC. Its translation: CSVERGELNYGYTF.

CDR3 bases: TGTGCCAGCAGCCCTACAGGGGGAGCGAACACTGAAGCTTTCTTT. It is translated as CASSPTGGANTEAFF. This chain links TRBV6-6 with TRBJ1-1; 8 positions match TRBD1. The V gene's germline CDR1 is MNHNY and CDR2 SVGAGI (reference sequence). Trimming took 6 bases from V and 1 from J; bases not matched to a gene: 7. The CDR3 runs to 15 residues.

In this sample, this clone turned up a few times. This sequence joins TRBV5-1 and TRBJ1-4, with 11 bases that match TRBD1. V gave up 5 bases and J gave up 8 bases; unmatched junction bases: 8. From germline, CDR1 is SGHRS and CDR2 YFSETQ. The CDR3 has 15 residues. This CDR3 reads CASSSGDRGNEKLFF. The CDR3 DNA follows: TGCGCCAGCAGTAGTGGGGACAGGGGGAACGAAAAACTGTTTTTT.

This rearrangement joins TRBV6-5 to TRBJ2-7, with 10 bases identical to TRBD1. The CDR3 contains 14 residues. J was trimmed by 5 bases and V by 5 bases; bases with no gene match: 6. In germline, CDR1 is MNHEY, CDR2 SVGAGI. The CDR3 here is CASSTGTGVNEQYF. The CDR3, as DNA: TGTGCCAGCAGTACCGGGACAGGGGTTAACGAGCAGTACTTC.

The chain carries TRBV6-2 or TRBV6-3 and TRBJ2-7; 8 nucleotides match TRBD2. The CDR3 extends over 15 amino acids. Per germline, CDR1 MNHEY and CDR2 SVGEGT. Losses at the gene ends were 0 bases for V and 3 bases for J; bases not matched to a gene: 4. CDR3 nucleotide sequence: TGTGCCAGCAGTTACTCTGGGACTAGTCTCTACGAGCAGTACTTC. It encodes CASSYSGTSLYEQYF.

The CDR3 DNA reads TGTGCCAGCAGTCGGCAGGGGGCGGGTGAAGCTTTCTTT. It specifies CASSRQGAGEAFF. The chain has TRBV6-5 and TRBJ1-1; 8 bases fit TRBD1. Germline CDR1 and CDR2: MNHEY and SVGAGI. This CDR3 is built from 13 residues. Trimming cost V 5 bases and J 7 bases; bases outside gene matches: 6.

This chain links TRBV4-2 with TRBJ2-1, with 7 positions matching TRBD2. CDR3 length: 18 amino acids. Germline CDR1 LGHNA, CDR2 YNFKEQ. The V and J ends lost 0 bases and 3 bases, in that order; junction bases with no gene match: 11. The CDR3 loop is CASSQDSVLAGIYNEQFF. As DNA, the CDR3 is TGTGCCAGCAGCCAAGATTCAGTATTAGCGGGTATCTACAATGAGCAGTTCTTC.

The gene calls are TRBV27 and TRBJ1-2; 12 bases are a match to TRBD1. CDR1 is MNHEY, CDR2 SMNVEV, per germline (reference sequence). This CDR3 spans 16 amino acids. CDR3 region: CAVRGTGGLPYYGYTF. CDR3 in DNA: TGTGCTGTCAGGGGGACAGGGGGCCTTCCTTATTATGGCTACACCTTC.

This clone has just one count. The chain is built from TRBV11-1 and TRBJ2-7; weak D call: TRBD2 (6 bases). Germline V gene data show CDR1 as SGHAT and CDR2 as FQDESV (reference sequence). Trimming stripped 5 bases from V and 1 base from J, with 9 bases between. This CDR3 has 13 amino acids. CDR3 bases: TGTGCCAGCAGCCCCCGGGAGTCCTACGAGCAGTACTTC. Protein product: CASSPRESYEQYF.

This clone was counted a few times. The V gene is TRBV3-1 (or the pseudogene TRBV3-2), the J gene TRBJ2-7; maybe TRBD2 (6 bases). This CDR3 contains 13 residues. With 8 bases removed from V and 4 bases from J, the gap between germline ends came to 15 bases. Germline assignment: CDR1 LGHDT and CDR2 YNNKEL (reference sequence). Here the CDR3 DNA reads TGTGCCAGCTCCACGGGACTCCCTTACGAGCAGTACTTC. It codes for CASSTGLPYEQYF.

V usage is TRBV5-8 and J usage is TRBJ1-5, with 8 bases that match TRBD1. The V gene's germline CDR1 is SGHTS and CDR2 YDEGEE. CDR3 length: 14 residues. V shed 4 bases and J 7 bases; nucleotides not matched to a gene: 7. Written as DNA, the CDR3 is TGTGCCAGCAGCCTAGGACAGGGAGGCCAGCCCCAGCATTTT. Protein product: CASSLGQGGQPQHF. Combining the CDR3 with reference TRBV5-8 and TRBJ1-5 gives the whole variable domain EAGVTQSPTHLIKTRGQQATLRCSPISGHTSVYWYQQALGLGLQFLLWYDEGEERNRGNFPPRFSGRQFPNYSSELNVNALELEDSALYLCASSLGQGGQPQHFGDGTRLSIL.

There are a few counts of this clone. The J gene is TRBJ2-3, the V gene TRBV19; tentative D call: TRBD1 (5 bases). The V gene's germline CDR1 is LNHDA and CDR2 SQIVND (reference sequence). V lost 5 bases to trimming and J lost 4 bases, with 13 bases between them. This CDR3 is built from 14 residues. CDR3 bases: TGTGCCAGTAGTCACGGCCTAGGGGCAGATACGCAGTATTTT. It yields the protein CASSHGLGADTQYF.

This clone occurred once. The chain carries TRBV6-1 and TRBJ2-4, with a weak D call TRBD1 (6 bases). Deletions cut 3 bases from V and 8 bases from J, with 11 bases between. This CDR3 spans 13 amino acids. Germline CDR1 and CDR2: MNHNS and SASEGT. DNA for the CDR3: TGTGCCAGCAGTGACAGGGGTATAGACATTCAGTACTTC. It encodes CASSDRGIDIQYF.

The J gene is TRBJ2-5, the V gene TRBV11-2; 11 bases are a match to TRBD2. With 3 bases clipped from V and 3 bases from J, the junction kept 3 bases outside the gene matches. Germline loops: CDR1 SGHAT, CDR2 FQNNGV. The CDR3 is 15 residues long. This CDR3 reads CASSFTSGSKETQYF. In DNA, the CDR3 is TGTGCCAGCAGCTTTACTAGCGGGAGTAAAGAGACCCAGTACTTC.

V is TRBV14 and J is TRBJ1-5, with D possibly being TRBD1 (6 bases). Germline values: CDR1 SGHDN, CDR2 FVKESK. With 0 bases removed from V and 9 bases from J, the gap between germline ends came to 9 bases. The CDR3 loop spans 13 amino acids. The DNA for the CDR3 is TGTGCCAGCAGCCAAGATAGGGGGACGCCCCAGCATTTT. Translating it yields CASSQDRGTPQHF.